These 19 T cell receptor beta chains originate from one sample sequenced in a study of blood T cell repertoires in COVID-19. Profiling relied on immunoSEQ multiplex PCR, and the TCRdb table lists in-frame clones only, not all of them. This table has roughly 300,000 clones, 70% to 90% appearing once. The sequenced material came from peripheral blood. Receptor source: a human donor in a cohort sampled during active COVID-19.

The chain links TRBV2 to TRBJ2-3, with 10 bases that match TRBD2. Germline V gene sequence: CDR1 SNHLY, CDR2 FYNNEI. CDR3 length: 15 amino acids. The V gene end was trimmed by 7 bases and the J gene end by 5 bases; junction bases not matched to a gene: 9. The CDR3 sequence: CASTREAGGQDTQYF. As DNA, the CDR3 is TGTGCCAGCACCCGAGAAGCGGGGGGGCAAGATACGCAGTATTTT.

The chain couples TRBV7-9 to TRBJ1-2; the match to TRBD1 covers 10 bases. V shed 10 bases, J shed 2 bases, and the junction held 4 bases outside the gene matches. Germline CDR1 reads SEHNR; CDR2 reads FQNEAQ (reference sequence). CDR3 length equals 13 residues. The CDR3 DNA is TGTGCCATCTCGGGACAGGGGAACTATGGCTACACCTTC. Protein product: CAISGQGNYGYTF.

This clone was detected only once. The chain couples TRBV6-5 to TRBJ2-7; a possible D gene is TRBD2 (6 bases). The V end was cut by 2 bases, the J end by 4 bases, with 15 bases between. The CDR3 extends over 15 amino acids. Germline V CDR1 and CDR2: MNHEY, SVGAGI. The CDR3 region is CASSYKGLGPYEQYF. CDR3 sequence (DNA): TGTGCCAGCAGTTACAAGGGACTGGGACCTTACGAGCAGTACTTC.

The V and J genes are TRBV30 and TRBJ1-3; TRBD1 agrees at 10 bases. V lost 5 bases to trimming and J lost 7 bases; unmatched junction nucleotides: 5. Germline V CDR1 and CDR2: GTSNPN, SVGIG (reference sequence). The CDR3 extends over 13 amino acids. The chain's CDR3 is CAWDRGQTNTIYF. As DNA, the CDR3 is TGTGCCTGGGACAGGGGGCAAACGAACACCATATATTTT.

The chain has TRBV5-1 and TRBJ2-1; D possibly corresponds to TRBD2 (6 bases). The CDR3 sequence is 15 residues long. V lost 0 bases to trimming and J lost 7 bases, with 14 bases between them. Germline CDR1 reads SGHRS; CDR2 reads YFSETQ. The CDR3 sequence is CASSLDGNGGNEQFF. Here the CDR3 DNA reads TGCGCCAGCAGCTTGGATGGAAACGGGGGAAATGAGCAGTTCTTC.

The V call is TRBV6-1, the J call TRBJ2-3; tentative D call: TRBD2 (6 bases). Trimming shortened V by 1 base and J by 2 bases, and 13 bases separated the two germline ends. CDR3 length equals 16 residues. In germline, CDR1 is MNHNS, CDR2 SASEGT. The CDR3 protein is CASSEGRGVPTDTQYF. The CDR3 DNA reads as TGTGCCAGCAGTGAAGGGCGGGGAGTCCCCACAGATACGCAGTATTTT.

The chain employs TRBV5-1 and TRBJ1-1; no reliable D call. Trimming left V 4 bases short and J 6 bases short, with 16 bases between. The CDR3 has 14 amino acids. Germline V gives CDR1 SGHRS, CDR2 YFSETQ. The CDR3 here is CASSGLPHSAEAFF. CDR3 coding DNA: TGCGCCAGCAGCGGGCTTCCCCATTCGGCTGAAGCTTTCTTT.

The rearrangement joins TRBV25-1 to TRBJ1-6, with 7 bases that match TRBD1. Looked up from germline, CDR1 is MGHDK and CDR2 is SYGVNS. V lost 4 bases to trimming and J lost 6 bases; unmatched junction nucleotides: 6. CDR3 length: 15 residues. The CDR3 nucleotides read TGTGCCAGCAGTGCCACAGGGGTTTTTAATTCACCCCTCCACTTT. Translated: CASSATGVFNSPLHF.

The CDR3 DNA follows: TGCGCCAGCAGCCCCGGGGACTCCAGGGCTGAAGCTTTCTTT. The encoded protein is CASSPGDSRAEAFF. The chain is built from TRBV5-1 and TRBJ1-1, with D tentatively TRBD1 (5 bases). Trimming left V 4 bases short and J 6 bases short, with 16 bases between. CDR1 is SGHRS, CDR2 YFSETQ, per germline. The CDR3 has 14 residues.

The gene calls are TRBV12-5 and TRBJ1-5; D perhaps matches TRBD1 (6 bases). Trimming removed 0 bases at V and 5 bases at J, with 14 bases between. This CDR3 is built from 16 residues. The germline V gene encodes CDR1 LGHNT and CDR2 FRNRAP. CDR3 sequence (DNA): TGTGCTAGTGGTTTGGTACGGGCGGGGGGGCATCAGCCCCAGCATTTT. As protein: CASGLVRAGGHQPQHF.

This rearrangement joins TRBV12-5 to TRBJ1-2, with D unclear. The V end lost 5 bases, the J end lost 1 base, and 8 bases lay between the germline ends. The CDR3 covers 13 residues. Germline lookup yields CDR1 LGHNT and CDR2 FRNRAP. The CDR3: CASGLDINYGYTF. Written as DNA, the CDR3 is TGTGCTAGTGGTCTCGACATTAACTATGGCTACACCTTC.

The chain recombines TRBV12-3 or TRBV12-4 with TRBJ2-7; weak D call: TRBD1 (5 bases). The ends were cut back, 6 bases at V and 6 bases at J, with 15 bases in the middle. The CDR3 sequence is 13 residues long. The CDR3 DNA follows: TGTGCCAGCAGGAGCCCCCAAGGGGTCGAGCAGTACTTC. It encodes CASRSPQGVEQYF.

The chain carries TRBV29-1 and TRBJ1-1, with TRBD1 matching over 8 bases. The CDR3 runs to 13 residues. V trimming: 7 bases; J trimming: 1 base; junction bases outside the gene matches: 5. From germline, CDR1 is SQVTM and CDR2 ANQGSEA. CDR3 DNA: TGCAGCGCCTCCGGGACAGGGAACACTGAAGCTTTCTTT. Translation: CSASGTGNTEAFF.

The V and J genes are TRBV12-3 or TRBV12-4 and TRBJ2-1; TRBD2 aligns across 7 bases. The CDR3 sequence is 12 residues long. With 8 bases clipped from V and 7 bases from J, the junction kept 5 bases outside the gene matches. The DNA for the CDR3 is TGTGCCAGCGGGGGGGGTAGGAATGAGCAGTTCTTC. This codes for CASGGGRNEQFF.

This chain connects TRBV24-1 to TRBJ2-1; 8 bases are a match to TRBD2. Trimming at V came to 2 bases and at J to 6 bases, leaving 14 bases not matched to a gene. The CDR3 sequence is 18 residues long. In germline, CDR1 is KGHDR, CDR2 SFDVKD. In DNA form, the CDR3 reads TGTGCCACCAGTGATTCAAGCGGGGGTACCCCGGGGGGCAATGAGCAGTTCTTC. Translating it yields CATSDSSGGTPGGNEQFF.

The chain links TRBV5-1 to TRBJ1-2; D unresolved. This CDR3 contains 13 residues. Trimming removed 2 bases at V and 1 base at J, with 6 bases between. Germline CDR1 SGHRS, CDR2 YFSETQ. Here the CDR3 DNA reads TGCGCCAGCAGCTTTTCAGATAACTATGGCTACACCTTC. As protein: CASSFSDNYGYTF. The full variable domain, in which reference TRBV5-1 and TRBJ1-2 provide the parts outside the CDR3, is KAGVTQTPRYLIKTRGQQVTLSCSPISGHRSVSWYQQTPGQGLQFLFEYFSETQRNKGNFPGRFSGRQFSNSRSEMNVSTLELGDSALYLCASSFSDNYGYTFGSGTRLTVV.

With regard to this clone: This sample includes further DNA sequences coding for the same CDR3. The chain is built from TRBV5-1 and TRBJ1-6, with D possibly TRBD1 on 6 matching bases. The CDR3 consists of 12 residues. Germline-derived CDR1 and CDR2 are SGHRS and YFSETQ. Trimming removed 4 bases from V and 9 bases from J, with 8 bases in between. The CDR3 region has the DNA TGCGCCAGCAGCGAGACAGGTTCACCCCTCCACTTT. Protein sequence: CASSETGSPLHF.

The chain has TRBV2 and TRBJ1-4; D is undetermined. V was clipped by 5 bases and J by 7 bases, with 11 bases between them. This CDR3 comprises 13 residues. Germline lookup yields CDR1 SNHLY and CDR2 FYNNEI. The CDR3 is CASSLRLGEKLFF. In nucleotides, the CDR3 is TGTGCCAGCAGTCTTAGACTTGGTGAAAAACTGTTTTTT.

The chain uses TRBV4-1 and TRBJ2-7; 7 bases are a match to TRBD1. The CDR3 spans 13 residues. The germline V gene has CDR1 MGHRA and CDR2 YSYEKL. V was pared by 5 bases and J by 3 bases, with 4 bases of the junction left unmatched. In DNA, the CDR3 is TGCGCCAGCAGCGGTACAGGGGACTACGAGCAGTACTTC. This codes for CASSGTGDYEQYF.